Listed here are 12 T cell receptor beta chains from one sample, sequenced in a study of cytomegalovirus exposure and HLA in healthy donors. The primer mix had 60 Vbeta and 13 Jbeta primers. Only in-frame clones appear in the TCRdb table, and some are missing; sequencing was by immunoSEQ multiplex PCR. This table holds about 190,000 clones, around 79% found once. Sequencing input: PBMCs. These receptors were taken from a woman under 30 in good health and CMV-seronegative.

This chain links TRBV27 with TRBJ2-1; 7 nucleotides match TRBD1. Germline trimming cut 5 bases from V and 7 bases from J; bases unmatched to any gene: 17. This CDR3 region has 17 residues. CDR1 is MNHEY and CDR2 is SMNVEV in the germline V gene (reference sequence). The CDR3 nucleotides are TGTGCCAGCAGTCCCGGGACAGCACTCCACTGGGAAAATGAGCAGTTCTTC. Translated, it gives CASSPGTALHWENEQFF.

The chain combines TRBV4-1 with TRBJ1-1; D unresolved. Deletions cut 4 bases from V and 11 bases from J, with 20 bases between. The CDR3 sequence is 14 residues long. CDR1 and CDR2 from the germline V gene are MGHRA and YSYEKL. The CDR3 is CASSPTGSGLGAFF. Here the CDR3 DNA reads TGCGCCAGCAGCCCCACGGGGAGTGGGTTGGGCGCTTTCTTT.

This clone was counted a single time. V gene TRBV6-1 combines with J gene TRBJ1-2, with D possibly matching TRBD1 (5 bases). V lost 2 bases and J 1 base, leaving 5 bases between the germline ends. Germline V CDR1 and CDR2: MNHNS, SASEGT. The CDR3 is 13 amino acids. CDR3 nucleotides: TGTGCCAGCAGTGAAAGGGGTAACTATGGCTACACCTTC. This codes for CASSERGNYGYTF.

V gene TRBV19 combines with J gene TRBJ1-3, with 7 bases that match TRBD1. V was pared by 5 bases and J by 0 bases, with 1 base of the junction left unmatched. The germline CDR1 and CDR2 sequences are LNHDA and SQIVND (reference sequence). The CDR3 runs to 14 residues. The CDR3 DNA follows: TGTGCCAGTAGTGGGACAGACTCTGGAAACACCATATATTTT. This translates into CASSGTDSGNTIYF.

The gene calls are TRBV7-9 and TRBJ2-7; the D gene is possibly TRBD2 (6 bases). V lost 5 bases to trimming and J lost 7 bases, with 21 bases between them. This CDR3 comprises 15 residues. Germline V gene lookup returns CDR1 SEHNR and CDR2 FQNEAQ (reference sequence). In nucleotides, the CDR3 is TGTGCCAGCAGCCACCGGGACTCCGTTCCGGAGGAGCAGTACTTC. Its translation: CASSHRDSVPEEQYF.

This chain joins TRBV4-2 and TRBJ2-6, with D possibly being TRBD1 (6 bases). The CDR3 is 17 amino acids. Germline values: CDR1 LGHNA, CDR2 YNFKEQ. Trimming took 1 base from V and 0 from J, leaving 10 bases between them. Written as DNA, the CDR3 is TGTGCCAGCAGCCAAGCAGGGGTCAACTCTGGGGCCAACGTCCTGACTTTC. It codes for CASSQAGVNSGANVLTF.

V is TRBV20-1 and J is TRBJ1-1; a weak D match, TRBD1 (5 bases). This CDR3 region has 11 residues. V gave up 2 bases and J gave up 10 bases, with 11 bases separating them. CDR1 and CDR2 from the germline V gene are DFQATT and SNEGSKA (reference sequence). CDR3 bases: TGCAGTGCTAGACCGACAGAGCCAGCTTTCTTT. Protein sequence: CSARPTEPAFF.

The chain employs TRBV28 and TRBJ2-5; tentatively, D is TRBD1 (6 bases). The CDR3 totals 13 residues. Trimming pared 6 bases from V and 3 bases from J, leaving 11 bases between. Looked up from germline, CDR1 is MDHEN and CDR2 is SYDVKM. The CDR3 coding sequence is TGTGCCAGCAGGGGAAACAGGGAAGAGACCCAGTACTTC. It yields the protein CASRGNREETQYF.

The chain has TRBV4-1 and TRBJ2-2; 11 nucleotides match TRBD1. V trimming: 7 bases; J trimming: 7 bases; junction bases outside the gene matches: 8. Germline V gene data show CDR1 as MGHRA and CDR2 as YSYEKL. The CDR3 has 15 amino acids. The CDR3 nucleotides read TGCGCCAGCACTACGGACAGGGGGCAGGTCGGGGAGCTGTTTTTT. Its translation: CASTTDRGQVGELFF.

On this clone: Other DNA sequences of this sample code for an identical CDR3. This chain joins TRBV6-5 and TRBJ1-2; possible D gene TRBD1, 5 bases. Trimming left V 2 bases short and J 2 bases short, with 12 bases between. Per germline, CDR1 MNHEY and CDR2 SVGAGI. The CDR3 contains 15 residues. CDR3 nucleotides: TGTGCCAGCAGTTACAGATACGACAGAAACTATGGCTACACCTTC. This sequence encodes CASSYRYDRNYGYTF.

The chain employs TRBV5-5 and TRBJ2-1; possibly TRBD2 for D (5 bases). V was clipped by 1 base and J by 4 bases, with 12 bases between them. CDR3 length: 15 residues. CDR1 SGHKS and CDR2 YYEKEE come from the germline V gene (reference sequence). In nucleotides, the CDR3 is TGTGCCAGCAGCTTGAGTAGCGCCCGGTACAATGAGCAGTTCTTC. Translation gives CASSLSSARYNEQFF.

V and J are TRBV4-3 and TRBJ2-7; TRBD2 matches 8 bases. CDR1 and CDR2 from the germline V gene are LGHNA and YSLEER. The CDR3 is made up of 15 amino acids. V gave up 0 bases and J gave up 4 bases; unmatched junction bases: 5. For the CDR3, the DNA is TGCGCCAGCAGCCAAGACAGCGGGAGTGGGTACGAGCAGTACTTC. As protein: CASSQDSGSGYEQYF.